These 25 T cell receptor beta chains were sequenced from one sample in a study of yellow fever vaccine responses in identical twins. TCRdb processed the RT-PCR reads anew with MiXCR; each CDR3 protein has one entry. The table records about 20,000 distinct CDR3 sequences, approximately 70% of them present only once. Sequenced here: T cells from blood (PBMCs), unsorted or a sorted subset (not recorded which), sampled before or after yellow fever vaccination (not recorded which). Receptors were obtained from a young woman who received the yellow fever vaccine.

CDR3 protein: CASSSGRTTDTQYF. Here the CDR3 DNA reads TGTGCCAGCTCCTCGGGACGGACCACAGATACGCAGTATTTT. The V call is TRBV9, the J call TRBJ2-3; D might be TRBD1 or TRBD2, each matching 5 bases. Germline CDR1 reads SGDLS; CDR2 reads YYNGEE. The CDR3 loop spans 14 amino acids. V dropped 7 bases and J dropped 2 bases, with 14 bases sitting between them.

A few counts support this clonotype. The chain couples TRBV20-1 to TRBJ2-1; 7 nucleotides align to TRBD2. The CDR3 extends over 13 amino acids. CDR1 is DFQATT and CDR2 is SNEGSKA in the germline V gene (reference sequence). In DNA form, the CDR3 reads TGCAGCAAACCCGGGAGGTCCTACAATGAGCAGTTCTTC. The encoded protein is CSKPGRSYNEQFF.

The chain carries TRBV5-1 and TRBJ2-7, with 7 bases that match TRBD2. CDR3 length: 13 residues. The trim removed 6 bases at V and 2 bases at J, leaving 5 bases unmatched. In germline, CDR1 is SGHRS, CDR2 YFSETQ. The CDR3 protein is CASNAGVTYEQYF. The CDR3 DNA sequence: TGCGCCAGCAACGCGGGAGTCACCTACGAGCAGTACTTC.

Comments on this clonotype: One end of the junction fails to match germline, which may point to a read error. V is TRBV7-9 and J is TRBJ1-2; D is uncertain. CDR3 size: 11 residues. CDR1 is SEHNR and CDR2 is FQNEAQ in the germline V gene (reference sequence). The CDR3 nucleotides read TGTGCCAGCAGCATGACCCTTGGCTATCCCTTC. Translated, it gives CASSMTLGYPF.

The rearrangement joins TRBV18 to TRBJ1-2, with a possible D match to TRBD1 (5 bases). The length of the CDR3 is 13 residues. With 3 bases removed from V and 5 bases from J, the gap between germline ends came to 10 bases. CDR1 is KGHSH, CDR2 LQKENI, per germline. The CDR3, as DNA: TGTGCCAGCTCACCCCCGACAGTGTATGGCTACACCTTC. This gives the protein CASSPPTVYGYTF.

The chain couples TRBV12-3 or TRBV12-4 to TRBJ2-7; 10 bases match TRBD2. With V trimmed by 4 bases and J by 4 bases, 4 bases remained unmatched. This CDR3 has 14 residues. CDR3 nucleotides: TGTGCCAGCAGTTCAGCGGGGGGGAAATACGAGCAGTACGTC. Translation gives CASSSAGGKYEQYV.

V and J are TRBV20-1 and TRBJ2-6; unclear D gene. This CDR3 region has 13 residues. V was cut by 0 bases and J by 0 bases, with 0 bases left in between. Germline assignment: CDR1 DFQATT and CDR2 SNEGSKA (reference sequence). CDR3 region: CSARDSGANVLTF. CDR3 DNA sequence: TGCAGTGCTAGAGACTCTGGGGCCAACGTCCTGACTTTC.

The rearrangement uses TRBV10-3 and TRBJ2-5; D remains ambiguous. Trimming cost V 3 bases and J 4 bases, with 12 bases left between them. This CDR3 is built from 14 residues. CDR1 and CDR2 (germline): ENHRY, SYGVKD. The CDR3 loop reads CAISERQLRETQYF. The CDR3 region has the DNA TGTGCCATCAGTGAAAGGCAGCTCCGAGAGACCCAGTACTTC.

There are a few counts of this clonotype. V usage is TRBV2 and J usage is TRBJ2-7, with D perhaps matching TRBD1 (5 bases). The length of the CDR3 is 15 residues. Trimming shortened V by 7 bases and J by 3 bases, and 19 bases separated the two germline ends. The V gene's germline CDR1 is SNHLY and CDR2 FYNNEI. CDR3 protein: CASKESGFLSYEQYF. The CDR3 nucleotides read TGTGCCAGCAAGGAGTCAGGGTTCTTAAGCTACGAGCAGTACTTC.

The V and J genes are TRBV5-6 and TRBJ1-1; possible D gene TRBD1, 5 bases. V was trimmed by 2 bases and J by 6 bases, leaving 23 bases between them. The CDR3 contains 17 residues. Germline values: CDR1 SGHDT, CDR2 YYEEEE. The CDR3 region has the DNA TGTGCCAGCAGCTTTTCCGGGGGTGGGTGGTTGATCGCTGAAGCTTTCTTT. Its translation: CASSFSGGGWLIAEAFF.

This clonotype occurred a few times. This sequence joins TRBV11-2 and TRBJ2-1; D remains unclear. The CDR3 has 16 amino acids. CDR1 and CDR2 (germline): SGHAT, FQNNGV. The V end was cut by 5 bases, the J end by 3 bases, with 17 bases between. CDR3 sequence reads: CASSRDRVTGYNEQFF. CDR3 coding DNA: TGTGCCAGCAGCCGCGATCGGGTAACCGGCTACAATGAGCAGTTCTTC. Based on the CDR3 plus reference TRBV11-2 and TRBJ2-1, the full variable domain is EAGVAQSPRYKIIEKRQSVAFWCNPISGHATLYWYQQILGQGPKLLIQFQNNGVVDDSQLPKDRFSAERLKGVDSTLKIQPAKLEDSAVYLCASSRDRVTGYNEQFFGPGTRLTVL.

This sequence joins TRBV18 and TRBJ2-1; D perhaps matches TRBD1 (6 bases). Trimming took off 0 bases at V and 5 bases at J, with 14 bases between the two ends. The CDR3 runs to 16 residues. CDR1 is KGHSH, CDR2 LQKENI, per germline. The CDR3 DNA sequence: TGTGCCAGCTCACCACCGGGCAGGGGCATAGACAATGAGCAGTTCTTC. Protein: CASSPPGRGIDNEQFF.

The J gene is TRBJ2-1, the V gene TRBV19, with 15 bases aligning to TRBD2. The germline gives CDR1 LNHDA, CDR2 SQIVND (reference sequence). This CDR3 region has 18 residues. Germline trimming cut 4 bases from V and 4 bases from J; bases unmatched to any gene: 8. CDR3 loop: CASSTWGTSGRIYNEQFF. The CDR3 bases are TGTGCCAGTAGTACATGGGGGACTAGCGGGAGGATTTACAATGAGCAGTTCTTC.

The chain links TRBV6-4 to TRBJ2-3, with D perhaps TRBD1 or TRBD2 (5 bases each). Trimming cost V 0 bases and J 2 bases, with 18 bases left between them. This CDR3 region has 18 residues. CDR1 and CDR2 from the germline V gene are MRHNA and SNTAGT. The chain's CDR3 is CASSDSLRANRHTDTQYF. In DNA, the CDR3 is TGTGCCAGCAGTGACTCGTTGCGGGCTAACAGGCACACAGATACGCAGTATTTT.

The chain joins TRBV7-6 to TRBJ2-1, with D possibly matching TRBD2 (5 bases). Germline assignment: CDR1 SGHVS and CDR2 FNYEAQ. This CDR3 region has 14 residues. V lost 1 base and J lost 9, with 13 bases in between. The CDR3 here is CASSLEEGIGEQFF. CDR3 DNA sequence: TGTGCCAGCAGCTTAGAAGAGGGAATTGGTGAGCAGTTCTTC.

The CDR3 DNA is TGCAGCGTTTTGGGGGGGATGGGCCTTCGCGGCACAGATACGCAGTATTTT. Protein: CSVLGGMGLRGTDTQYF. This chain joins TRBV29-1 and TRBJ2-3, with 7 bases matching TRBD2. The junction had 15 bases not matched to a gene; V was cut back by 5 bases and J by 1 base. Germline loops: CDR1 SQVTM, CDR2 ANQGSEA. There are 17 residues in the CDR3.

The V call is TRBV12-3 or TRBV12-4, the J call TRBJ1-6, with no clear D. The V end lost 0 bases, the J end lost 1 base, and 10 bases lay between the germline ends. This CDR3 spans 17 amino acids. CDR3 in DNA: TGTGCCAGCAGTTTAGCCACCGGAGGGTCCTATAATTCACCCCTCCACTTT. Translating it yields CASSLATGGSYNSPLHF.

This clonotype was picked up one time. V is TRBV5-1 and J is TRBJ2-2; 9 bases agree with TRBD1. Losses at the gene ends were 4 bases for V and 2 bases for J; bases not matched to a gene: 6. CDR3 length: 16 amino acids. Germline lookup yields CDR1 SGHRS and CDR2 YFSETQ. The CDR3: CASSLRGQGNTGELFF. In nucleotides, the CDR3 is TGCGCCAGCAGCCTGAGGGGACAGGGAAACACCGGGGAGCTGTTTTTT.

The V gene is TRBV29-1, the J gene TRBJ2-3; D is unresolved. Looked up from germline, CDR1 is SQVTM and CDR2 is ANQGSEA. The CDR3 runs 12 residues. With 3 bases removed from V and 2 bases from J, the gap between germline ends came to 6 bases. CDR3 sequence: CSVDAPTDTQYF. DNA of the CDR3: TGCAGCGTTGACGCGCCCACAGATACGCAGTATTTT.

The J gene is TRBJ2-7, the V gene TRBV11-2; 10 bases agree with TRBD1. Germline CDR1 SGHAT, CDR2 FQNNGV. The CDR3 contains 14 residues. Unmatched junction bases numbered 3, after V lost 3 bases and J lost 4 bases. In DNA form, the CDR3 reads TGTGCCAGCAGCTTCGGGACAGGGGATTACGAGCAGTACGTC. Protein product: CASSFGTGDYEQYV.

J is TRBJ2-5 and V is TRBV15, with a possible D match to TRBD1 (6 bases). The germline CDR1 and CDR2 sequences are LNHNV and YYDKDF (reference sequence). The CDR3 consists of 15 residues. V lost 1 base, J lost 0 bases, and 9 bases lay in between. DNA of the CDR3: TGTGCCACCAGCAGAGGGGACACCAACCAAGAGACCCAGTACTTC. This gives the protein CATSRGDTNQETQYF.

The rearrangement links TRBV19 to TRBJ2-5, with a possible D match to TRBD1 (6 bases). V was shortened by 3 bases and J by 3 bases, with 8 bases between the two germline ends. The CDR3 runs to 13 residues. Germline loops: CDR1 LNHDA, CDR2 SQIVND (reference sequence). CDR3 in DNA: TGTGCCAGTAGTATTACAGGGAAAGAGACCCAGTACTTC. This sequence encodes CASSITGKETQYF.

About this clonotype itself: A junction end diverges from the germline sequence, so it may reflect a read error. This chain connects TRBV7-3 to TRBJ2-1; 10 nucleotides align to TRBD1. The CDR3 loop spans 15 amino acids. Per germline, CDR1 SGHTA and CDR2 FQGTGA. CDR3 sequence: CASSITGTGVEEQFF. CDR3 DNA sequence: TGTGCCAGCAGCATAACCGGGACAGGGGTTGAGGAGCAGTTCTTC.

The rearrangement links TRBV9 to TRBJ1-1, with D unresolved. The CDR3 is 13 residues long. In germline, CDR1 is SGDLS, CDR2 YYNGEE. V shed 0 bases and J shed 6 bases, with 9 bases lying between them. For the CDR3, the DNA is TGTGCCAGCAGCGTAGAAGTGTGGGCTGAAGCTTTCTTT. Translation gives CASSVEVWAEAFF.

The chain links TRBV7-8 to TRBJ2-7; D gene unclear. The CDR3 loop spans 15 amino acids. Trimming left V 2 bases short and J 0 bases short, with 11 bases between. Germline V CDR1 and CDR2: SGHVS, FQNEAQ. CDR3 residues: CASSLPVLSSYEQYF. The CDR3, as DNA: TGTGCCAGCAGCTTACCGGTCCTAAGCTCCTACGAGCAGTACTTC.